This T cell receptor (beta chain) is drawn from a study of OX40 agonist ivuxolimab in advanced cancers. Measured with immunoSEQ multiplex PCR; TCRdb has only the in-frame clones, and not every one. The sample carries roughly 82,000 clones, more than 70% recorded once. The count of this clone is one. Sequenced material: CD4+ or CD8+ T cells sorted from blood, taken in a trial of the OX40 agonist ivuxolimab. The source of this sequence is an adult with an advanced solid tumor such as melanoma, head and neck, liver or kidney cancer.

CDR3: CASSLLEGGTDTQYF. The DNA of the CDR3 is TGCGCCAGCAGCTTACTGGAGGGTGGCACAGATACGCAGTATTTT. V and J are TRBV5-1 and TRBJ2-3; a possible D gene is TRBD2 (6 bases). CDR1 SGHRS and CDR2 YFSETQ come from the germline V gene. Trimming removed 2 bases from V and 1 base from J, with 11 bases in between. This CDR3 spans 15 amino acids.